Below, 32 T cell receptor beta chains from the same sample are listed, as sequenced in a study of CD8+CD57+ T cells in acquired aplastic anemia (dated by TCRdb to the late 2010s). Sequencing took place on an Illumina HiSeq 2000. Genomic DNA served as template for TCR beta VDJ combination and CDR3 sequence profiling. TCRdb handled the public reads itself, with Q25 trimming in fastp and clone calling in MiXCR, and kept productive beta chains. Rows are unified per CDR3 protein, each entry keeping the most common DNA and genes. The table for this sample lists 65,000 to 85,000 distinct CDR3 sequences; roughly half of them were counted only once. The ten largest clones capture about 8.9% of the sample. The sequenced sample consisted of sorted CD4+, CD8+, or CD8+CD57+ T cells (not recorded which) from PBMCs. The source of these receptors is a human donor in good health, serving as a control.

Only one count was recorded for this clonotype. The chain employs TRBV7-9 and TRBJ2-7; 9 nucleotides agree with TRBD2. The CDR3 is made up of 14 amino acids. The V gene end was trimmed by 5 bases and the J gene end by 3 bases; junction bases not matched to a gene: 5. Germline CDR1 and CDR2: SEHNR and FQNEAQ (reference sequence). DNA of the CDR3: TGTGCCAGCAGCGGGGTAGCGGGAGACTACGAGCAGTACTTC. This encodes CASSGVAGDYEQYF.

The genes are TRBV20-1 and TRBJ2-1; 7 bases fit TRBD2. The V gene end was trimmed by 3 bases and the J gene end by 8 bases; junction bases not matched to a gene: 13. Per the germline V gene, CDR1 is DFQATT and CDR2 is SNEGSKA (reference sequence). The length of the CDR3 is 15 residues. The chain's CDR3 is CSARSGWLAADEQFF. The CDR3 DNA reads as TGCAGTGCTAGGTCGGGTTGGCTAGCGGCGGATGAGCAGTTCTTC.

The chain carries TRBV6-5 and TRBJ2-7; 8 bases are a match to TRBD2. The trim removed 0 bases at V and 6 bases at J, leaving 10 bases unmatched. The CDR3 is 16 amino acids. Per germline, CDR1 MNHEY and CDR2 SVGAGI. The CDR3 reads CASSYSSSGGLGEQYF. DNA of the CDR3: TGTGCCAGCAGTTACTCGAGCAGCGGGGGACTTGGCGAGCAGTACTTC.

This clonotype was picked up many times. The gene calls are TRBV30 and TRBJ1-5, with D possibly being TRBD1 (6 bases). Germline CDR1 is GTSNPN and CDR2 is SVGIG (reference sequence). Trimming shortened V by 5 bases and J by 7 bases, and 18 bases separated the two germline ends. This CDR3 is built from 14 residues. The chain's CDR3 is CAWADMDSKQPQHF. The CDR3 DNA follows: TGTGCCTGGGCGGACATGGACAGTAAACAGCCCCAGCATTTT.

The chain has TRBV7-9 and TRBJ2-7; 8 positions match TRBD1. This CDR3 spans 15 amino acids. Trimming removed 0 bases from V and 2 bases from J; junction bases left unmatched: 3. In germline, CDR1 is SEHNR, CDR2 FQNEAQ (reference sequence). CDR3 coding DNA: TGTGCCAGCAGCTTAGCCGGGACAGGAACCTACGAGCAGTACTTC. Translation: CASSLAGTGTYEQYF. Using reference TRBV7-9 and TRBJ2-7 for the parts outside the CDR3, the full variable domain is DTGVSQNPRHKITKRGQNVTFRCDPISEHNRLYWYRQTLGQGPEFLTYFQNEAQLEKSRLLSDRFSAERPKGSFSTLEIQRTEQGDSAMYLCASSLAGTGTYEQYFGPGTRLTVT.

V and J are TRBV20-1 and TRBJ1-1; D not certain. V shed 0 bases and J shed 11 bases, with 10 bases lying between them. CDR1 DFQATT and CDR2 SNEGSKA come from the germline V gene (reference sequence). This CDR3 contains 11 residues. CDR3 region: CSAREGGVAFF. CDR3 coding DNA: TGCAGTGCTAGAGAGGGCGGCGTGGCTTTCTTT.

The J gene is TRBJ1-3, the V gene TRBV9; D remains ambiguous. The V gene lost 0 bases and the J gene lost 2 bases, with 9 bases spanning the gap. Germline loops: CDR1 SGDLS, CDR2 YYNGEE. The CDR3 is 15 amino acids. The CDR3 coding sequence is TGTGCCAGCAGCGTAGATTGGGGTCCTGGAAACACCATATATTTT. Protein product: CASSVDWGPGNTIYF.

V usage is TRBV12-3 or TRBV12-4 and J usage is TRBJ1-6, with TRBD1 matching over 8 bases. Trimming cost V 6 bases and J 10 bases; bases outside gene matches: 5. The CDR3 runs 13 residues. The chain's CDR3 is CASSAGQGSPLHF. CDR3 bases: TGTGCCAGCAGCGCAGGACAGGGATCACCCCTCCACTTT.

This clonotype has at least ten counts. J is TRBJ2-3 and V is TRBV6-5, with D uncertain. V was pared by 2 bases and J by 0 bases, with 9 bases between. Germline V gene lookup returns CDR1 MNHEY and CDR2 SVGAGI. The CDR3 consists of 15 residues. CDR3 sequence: CASSYLPPSTDTQYF. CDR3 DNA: TGTGCCAGCAGTTACCTCCCCCCTAGCACAGATACGCAGTATTTT.

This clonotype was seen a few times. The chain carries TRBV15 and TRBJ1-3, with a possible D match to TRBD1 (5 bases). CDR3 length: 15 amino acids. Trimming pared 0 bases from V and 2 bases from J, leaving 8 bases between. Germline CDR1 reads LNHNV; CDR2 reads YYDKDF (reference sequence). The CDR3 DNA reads TGTGCCACCAGCAGAGATATAGGGGCTGGAAACACCATATATTTT. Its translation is CATSRDIGAGNTIYF. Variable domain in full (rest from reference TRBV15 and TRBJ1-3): DAMVIQNPRYQVTQFGKPVTLSCSQTLNHNVMYWYQQKSSQAPKLLFHYYDKDFNNEADTPDNFQSRRPNTSFCFLDIRSPGLGDTAMYLCATSRDIGAGNTIYFGEGSWLTVV.

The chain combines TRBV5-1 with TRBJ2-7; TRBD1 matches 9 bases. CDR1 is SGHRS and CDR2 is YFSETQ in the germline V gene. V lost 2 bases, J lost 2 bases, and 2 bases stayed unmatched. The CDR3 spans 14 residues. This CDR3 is CASSLRTGAYEQYF. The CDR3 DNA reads TGCGCCAGCAGCTTACGGACAGGGGCCTACGAGCAGTACTTC. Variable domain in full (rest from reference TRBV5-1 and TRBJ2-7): KAGVTQTPRYLIKTRGQQVTLSCSPISGHRSVSWYQQTPGQGLQFLFEYFSETQRNKGNFPGRFSGRQFSNSRSEMNVSTLELGDSALYLCASSLRTGAYEQYFGPGTRLTVT.

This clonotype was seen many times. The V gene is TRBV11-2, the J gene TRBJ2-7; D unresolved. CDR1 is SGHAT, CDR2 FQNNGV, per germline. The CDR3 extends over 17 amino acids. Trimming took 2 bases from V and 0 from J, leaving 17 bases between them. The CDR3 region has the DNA TGTGCCAGCAGCTTACAAATCCCATCCAGGAGCTCCTACGAGCAGTACTTC. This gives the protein CASSLQIPSRSSYEQYF.

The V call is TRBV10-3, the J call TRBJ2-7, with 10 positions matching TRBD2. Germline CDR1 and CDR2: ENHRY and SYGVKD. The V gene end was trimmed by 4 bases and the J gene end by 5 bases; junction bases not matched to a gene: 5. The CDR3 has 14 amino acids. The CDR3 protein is CAISGTSGNHEQYF. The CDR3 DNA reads TGTGCCATCAGTGGTACTAGCGGGAACCACGAGCAGTACTTC.

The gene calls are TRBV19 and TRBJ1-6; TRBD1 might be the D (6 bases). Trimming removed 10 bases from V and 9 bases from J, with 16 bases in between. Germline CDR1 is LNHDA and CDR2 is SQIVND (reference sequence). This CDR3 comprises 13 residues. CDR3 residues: CATKQGPPSPLHF. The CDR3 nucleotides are TGTGCCACCAAACAGGGTCCCCCTTCACCCCTCCACTTT.

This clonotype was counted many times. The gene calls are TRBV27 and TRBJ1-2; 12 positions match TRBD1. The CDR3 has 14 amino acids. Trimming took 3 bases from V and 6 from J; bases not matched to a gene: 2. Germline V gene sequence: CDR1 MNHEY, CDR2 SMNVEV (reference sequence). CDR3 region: CASSFRDRGHGYTF. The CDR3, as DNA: TGTGCCAGCAGTTTCCGGGACAGGGGGCATGGCTACACCTTC.

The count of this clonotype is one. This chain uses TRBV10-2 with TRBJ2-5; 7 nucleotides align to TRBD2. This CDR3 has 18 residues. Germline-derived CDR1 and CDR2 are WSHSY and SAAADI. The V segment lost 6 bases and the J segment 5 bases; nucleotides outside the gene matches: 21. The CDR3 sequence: CASRAPGRGSLWGETQYF. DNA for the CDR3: TGCGCCAGCAGGGCACCGGGACGCGGGAGCTTGTGGGGGGAGACCCAGTACTTC.

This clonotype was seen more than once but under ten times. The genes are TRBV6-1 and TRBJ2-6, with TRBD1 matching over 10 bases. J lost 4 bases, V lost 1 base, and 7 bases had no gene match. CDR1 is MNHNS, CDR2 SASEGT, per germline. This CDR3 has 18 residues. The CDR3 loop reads CASSEEGTGVLGANVLTF. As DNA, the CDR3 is TGTGCCAGCAGTGAAGAGGGGACAGGGGTATTGGGGGCCAACGTCCTGACTTTC.

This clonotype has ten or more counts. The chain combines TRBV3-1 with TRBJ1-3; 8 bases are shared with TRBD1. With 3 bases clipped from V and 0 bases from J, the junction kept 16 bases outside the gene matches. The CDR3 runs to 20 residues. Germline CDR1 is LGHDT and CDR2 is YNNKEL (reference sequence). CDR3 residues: CASSHPGSGQGSFSGNTIYF. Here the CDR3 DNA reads TGTGCCAGCAGCCACCCAGGTTCTGGACAGGGTTCATTCTCTGGAAACACCATATATTTT.

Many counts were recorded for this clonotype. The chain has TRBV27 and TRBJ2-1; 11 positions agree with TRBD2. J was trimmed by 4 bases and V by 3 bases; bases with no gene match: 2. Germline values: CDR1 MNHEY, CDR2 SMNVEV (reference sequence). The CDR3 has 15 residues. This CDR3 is CASSLGLAEYNEQFF. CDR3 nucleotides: TGTGCCAGCAGTTTGGGACTAGCGGAATACAATGAGCAGTTCTTC.

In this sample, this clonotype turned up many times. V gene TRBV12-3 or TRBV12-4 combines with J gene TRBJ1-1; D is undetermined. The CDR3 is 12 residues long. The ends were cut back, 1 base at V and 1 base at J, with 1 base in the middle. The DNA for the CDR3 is TGTGCCAGCAGTTTAGAGAACACTGAAGCTTTCTTT. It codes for CASSLENTEAFF.

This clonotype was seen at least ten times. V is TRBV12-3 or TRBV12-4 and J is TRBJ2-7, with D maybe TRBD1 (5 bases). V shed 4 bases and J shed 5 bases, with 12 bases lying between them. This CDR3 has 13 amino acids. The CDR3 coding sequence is TGTGCCAGCAGTTGGGATCCAGGGAACGAGCAGTACTTC. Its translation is CASSWDPGNEQYF.

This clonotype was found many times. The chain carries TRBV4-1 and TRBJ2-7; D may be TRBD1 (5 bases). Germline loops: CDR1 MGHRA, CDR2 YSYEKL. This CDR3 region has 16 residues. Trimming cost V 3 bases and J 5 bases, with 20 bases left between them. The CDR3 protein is CASSQSVNGRAHEQYF. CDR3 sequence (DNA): TGCGCCAGCAGCCAGAGCGTCAACGGCAGGGCCCACGAGCAGTACTTC.

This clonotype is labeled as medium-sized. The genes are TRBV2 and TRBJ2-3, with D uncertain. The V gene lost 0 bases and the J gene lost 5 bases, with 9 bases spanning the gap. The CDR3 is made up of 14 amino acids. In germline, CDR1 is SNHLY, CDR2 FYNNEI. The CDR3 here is CASSEASVGDTQYF. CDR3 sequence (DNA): TGTGCCAGCAGTGAAGCTTCAGTAGGAGATACGCAGTATTTT.

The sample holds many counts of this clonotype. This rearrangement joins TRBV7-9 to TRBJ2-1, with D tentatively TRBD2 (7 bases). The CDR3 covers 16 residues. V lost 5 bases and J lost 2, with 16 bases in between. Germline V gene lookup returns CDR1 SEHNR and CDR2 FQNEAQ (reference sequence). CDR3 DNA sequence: TGTGCCAGCAGCCGATCCCGGGGGGCGGCCTACAATGAGCAGTTCTTC. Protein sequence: CASSRSRGAAYNEQFF.

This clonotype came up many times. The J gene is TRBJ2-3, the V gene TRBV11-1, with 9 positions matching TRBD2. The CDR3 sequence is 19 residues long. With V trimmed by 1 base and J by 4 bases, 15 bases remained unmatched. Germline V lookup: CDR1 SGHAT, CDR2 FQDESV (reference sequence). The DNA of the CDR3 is TGTGCCAGCAGCTTAGTTGGAGTTGCGTTTAGCGGGAGCTCAGATACGCAGTATTTT. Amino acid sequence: CASSLVGVAFSGSSDTQYF.

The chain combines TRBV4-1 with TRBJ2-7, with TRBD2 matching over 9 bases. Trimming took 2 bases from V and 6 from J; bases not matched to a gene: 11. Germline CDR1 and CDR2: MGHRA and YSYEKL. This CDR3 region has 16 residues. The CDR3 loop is CASSQTLTSGRCEQYF. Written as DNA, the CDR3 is TGCGCCAGCAGCCAAACCCTTACTAGCGGGCGGTGCGAGCAGTACTTC.

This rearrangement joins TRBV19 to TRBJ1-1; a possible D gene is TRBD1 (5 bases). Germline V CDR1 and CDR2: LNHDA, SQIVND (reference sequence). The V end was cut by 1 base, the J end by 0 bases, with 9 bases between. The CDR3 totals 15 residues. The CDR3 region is CASSIVGRVNTEAFF. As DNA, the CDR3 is TGTGCCAGTAGTATAGTAGGCAGGGTGAACACTGAAGCTTTCTTT. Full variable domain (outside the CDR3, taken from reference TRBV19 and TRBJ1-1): DGGITQSPKYLFRKEGQNVTLSCEQNLNHDAMYWYRQDPGQGLRLIYYSQIVNDFQKGDIAEGYSVSREKKESFPLTVTSAQKNPTAFYLCASSIVGRVNTEAFFGQGTRLTVV.

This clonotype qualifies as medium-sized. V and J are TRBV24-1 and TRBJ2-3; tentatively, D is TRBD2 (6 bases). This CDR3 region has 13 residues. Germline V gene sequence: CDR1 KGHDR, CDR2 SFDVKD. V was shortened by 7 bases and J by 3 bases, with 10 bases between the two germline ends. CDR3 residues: CATSGSLTDTQYF. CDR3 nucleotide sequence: TGTGCCACCAGCGGGAGTTTGACAGATACGCAGTATTTT.

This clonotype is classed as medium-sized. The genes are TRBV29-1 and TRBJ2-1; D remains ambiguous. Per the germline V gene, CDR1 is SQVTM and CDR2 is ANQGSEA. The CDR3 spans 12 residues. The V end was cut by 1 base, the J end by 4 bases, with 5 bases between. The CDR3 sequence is CSVEVRYNEQFF. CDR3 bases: TGCAGCGTTGAAGTGAGGTACAATGAGCAGTTCTTC.

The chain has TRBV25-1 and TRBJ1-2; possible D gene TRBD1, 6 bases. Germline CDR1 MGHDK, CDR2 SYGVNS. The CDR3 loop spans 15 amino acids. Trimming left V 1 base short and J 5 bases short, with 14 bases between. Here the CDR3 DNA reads TGTGCCAGCAGTGAATGGGACAACTACTTATATGGCTACACCTTC. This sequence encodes CASSEWDNYLYGYTF.

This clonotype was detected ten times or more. The CDR3 protein is CASSALAGENDEQFF. CDR3 DNA: TGTGCCAGCAGCGCACTAGCGGGAGAGAACGATGAGCAGTTCTTC. The chain joins TRBV9 to TRBJ2-1; TRBD2 matches at 11 bases. Germline CDR1 SGDLS, CDR2 YYNGEE. The CDR3 is 15 amino acids. The ends lost 3 bases at V and 8 bases at J; junction bases unmatched: 7.

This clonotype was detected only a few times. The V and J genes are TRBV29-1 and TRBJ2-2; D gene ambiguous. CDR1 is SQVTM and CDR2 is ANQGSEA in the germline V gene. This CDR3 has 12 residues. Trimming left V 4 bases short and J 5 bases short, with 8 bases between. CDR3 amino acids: CSVVVGTGELFF. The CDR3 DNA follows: TGCAGCGTTGTTGTAGGTACCGGGGAGCTGTTTTTT.